Sequencing of this T cell receptor (beta chain) was carried out in a study of immune evolution from preneoplasia to lung adenocarcinoma. Trimming took 7 bases from V and 2 from J, leaving 16 bases between them. The length of the CDR3 is 15 residues. Germline V gene data show CDR1 as LNHDA and CDR2 as SQIVND (reference sequence). In its sample, this clone was seen once. Profiling relied on immunoSEQ multiplex PCR, and the TCRdb table lists in-frame clones only, not all of them. The sample has about 16,000 clones; around nine tenths are singletons. The chain couples TRBV19 to TRBJ2-3; a possible D gene is TRBD1 (5 bases). The receptor was isolated from a person between 65 and 79 years old with invasive lung adenocarcinoma. Sequencing was performed on FFPE invasive lung adenocarcinoma tissue. As DNA, the CDR3 is TGTGCCAGTACTCTTGTAGGGGCTACCACAGATACGCAGTATTTT. This encodes CASTLVGATTDTQYF. Full variable domain (rest looked up from reference TRBV19 and TRBJ2-3): DGGITQSPKYLFRKEGQNVTLSCEQNLNHDAMYWYRQDPGQGLRLIYYSQIVNDFQKGDIAEGYSVSREKKESFPLTVTSAQKNPTAFYLCASTLVGATTDTQYFGPGTRLTVL.